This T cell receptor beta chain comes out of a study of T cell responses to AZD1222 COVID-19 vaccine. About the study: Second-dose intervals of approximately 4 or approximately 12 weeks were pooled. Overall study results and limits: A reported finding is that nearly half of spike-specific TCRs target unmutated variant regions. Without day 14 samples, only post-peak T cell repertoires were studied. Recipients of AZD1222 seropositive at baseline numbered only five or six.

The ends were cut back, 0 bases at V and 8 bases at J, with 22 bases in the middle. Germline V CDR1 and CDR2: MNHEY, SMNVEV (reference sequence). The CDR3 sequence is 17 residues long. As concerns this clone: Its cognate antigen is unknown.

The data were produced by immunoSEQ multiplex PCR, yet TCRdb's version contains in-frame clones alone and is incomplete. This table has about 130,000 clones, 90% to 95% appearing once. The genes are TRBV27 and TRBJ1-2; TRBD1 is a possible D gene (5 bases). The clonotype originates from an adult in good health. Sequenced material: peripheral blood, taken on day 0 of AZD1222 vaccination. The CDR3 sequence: CASSLSIGGGISRGYTF. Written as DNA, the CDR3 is TGTGCCAGCAGTTTATCGATAGGTGGGGGGATAAGCAGGGGCTACACCTTC.